The rows below give T cell receptor beta chains drawn from one sample of a study of T cell changes during pregnancy in multiple sclerosis. Here immunoSEQ multiplex PCR was the method, and the copy in TCRdb shows in-frame clones only, minus some. This sample has some 41,000 clones, with roughly 88% found just once. Here the sequenced sample was CD8+ T cells from peripheral blood mononuclear cells, taken in the first trimester of pregnancy. These TCRs come from a female donor with multiple sclerosis, enrolled in a pregnancy study. Each CDR3 is given with its conserved first and last residue.

length: 16; J: TRBJ2-1; V: TRBV12-5; CDR3: CASGLVRSFHDNEQFF
length: 17; J: TRBJ1-6; V: TRBV21-1; CDR3: CASSKGDRGRVNSPLHF
length: 15; J: TRBJ2-4; V: TRBV4-3; CDR3: CASSQNRGAWNIQYF
length: 13; J: TRBJ2-1; V: TRBV11-3; CDR3: CASSSRLGHEQFF
length: 13; J: TRBJ1-5; V: TRBV6-4; CDR3: CASSSDSNQPQHF
length: 13; J: TRBJ2-2; V: TRBV7-2; CDR3: CASSLELAGELFF
length: 17; J: TRBJ1-5; V: TRBV18; CDR3: CASSPPNSGGVGQPQHF
length: 18; J: TRBJ1-1; V: TRBV4-1; CDR3: CASSQERQGGPMNTEAFF
length: 15; J: TRBJ1-2; V: TRBV14; CDR3: CASSQDLKSFYGYTF
length: 16; J: TRBJ2-1; V: TRBV6-5; CDR3: CASSYSPGFSYNEQFF
length: 15; J: TRBJ1-5; V: TRBV9; CDR3: CASSLQGSGDQPQHF
length: 14; J: TRBJ1-1; V: TRBV7-9; CDR3: CASSLGGGDTEAFF
length: 16; J: TRBJ2-7; V: TRBV11-2; CDR3: CASSYLRGQGDYEQYF
length: 15; J: TRBJ2-7; V: TRBV5-5; CDR3: CASSWGGREVDEQYF
length: 15; J: TRBJ2-1; V: TRBV7-2; CDR3: CASSSLAGAYNEQFF
length: 15; J: TRBJ1-1; V: TRBV9; CDR3: CASSVGTGSNTEAFF
length: 12; J: TRBJ1-5; V: TRBV6-5; CDR3: CASTTSNQPQHF
length: 15; J: TRBJ2-5; V: TRBV19; CDR3: CASSGLAGTQETQYF
length: 14; J: TRBJ2-7; V: TRBV19; CDR3: CASSQGTLSYEQYF
length: 12; J: TRBJ1-1; V: TRBV29-1; CDR3: CSVVGGSTEAFF
length: 13; J: TRBJ1-4; V: TRBV5-5; CDR3: CASSLDLNEKLFF
length: 15; J: TRBJ1-5; V: TRBV4-3; CDR3: CASSEDRGSDQPQHF
length: 16; J: TRBJ2-5; V: TRBV5-1; CDR3: CASTYSASGDQETQYF
length: 15; J: TRBJ2-7; V: TRBV5-1; CDR3: CASSVTSGHSYEQYF
length: 14; J: TRBJ1-1; V: TRBV6-5; CDR3: CASSYATDSLEAFF
length: 16; J: TRBJ2-1; V: TRBV4-3; CDR3: CASSQVTSGAFNEQFF
length: 12; J: TRBJ1-2; V: TRBV9; CDR3: CASSSQGSGYTF
length: 17; J: TRBJ2-7; V: TRBV7-8; CDR3: CASPPSHLAGGRYEQYF
length: 12; J: TRBJ2-7; V: TRBV7-8; CDR3: CASYSLHYEQYF
length: 14; J: TRBJ2-7; V: TRBV10-3; CDR3: CAIRTGQGSDEQYF
length: 15; J: TRBJ2-7; V: TRBV29-1; CDR3: CSVEGPGFEPYEQYF
length: 13; J: TRBJ2-1; V: TRBV7-3; CDR3: CASSSGGADEQFF
length: 14; J: TRBJ1-1; V: TRBV7-9; CDR3: CASSYGTGGLEAFF
length: 13; J: TRBJ1-5; V: TRBV7-7; CDR3: CASSGGAGQPQHF
length: 11; J: TRBJ2-7; V: TRBV20-1; CDR3: CSASPGYEQYF
length: 15; J: TRBJ2-1; V: TRBV19; CDR3: CASSRTSGGYNEQFF
length: 13; J: TRBJ1-1; V: TRBV6-5; CDR3: CASSLSINTEAFF
length: 18; J: TRBJ2-1; V: TRBV6-4; CDR3: CASRDPRVTSGIYNEQFF
length: 17; J: TRBJ2-1; V: TRBV13; CDR3: CASSLPTSSGGAFEQFF
length: 14; J: TRBJ1-5; V: TRBV6-6; CDR3: CASTYEYSNQPQHF
length: 15; J: TRBJ2-3; V: TRBV4-2; CDR3: CAVQGGGAGGHTQYF